This T cell receptor (beta chain) was sequenced for a study of human T cells and chemical hapten exposure. This clonotype showed up just once. V was trimmed by 1 base and J by 4 bases, leaving 14 bases between them. This CDR3 has 16 residues. The germline V gene encodes CDR1 LGHNA and CDR2 YNFKEQ. A single record per CDR3 protein comes from TCRdb applying MiXCR to the RACE reads. The profile shows just over 95,000 distinct CDR3 sequences, about 28% of them singletons. Sample time point: patch test 3, about 24 weeks after DPC sensitization. Documented treatment: therapeutic diphenylcyclopropenone sensitization with weekly scalp DPC.

The TCR was taken from a man aged 40-49 years with alopecia areata. Some clones in this sample may be carry-over from other donors' samples. The sequencing here drew on whole blood, taken in connection with sensitization to the hapten diphenylcyclopropenone (DPC). This chain links TRBV4-2 with TRBJ1-5; D unresolved. The CDR3 protein is CASSQGRAVRNQPQHF. For the CDR3, the DNA is TGTGCCAGCAGCCAAGGTAGGGCAGTCAGAAATCAGCCCCAGCATTTT.